The following is a T cell receptor (beta chain) sequence with its context. Trimming removed 8 bases at V and 6 bases at J, with 11 bases between. The CDR3 runs to 11 residues. The germline CDR1 and CDR2 sequences are LGHNA and YNFKEQ. The data originate from a study of blood T cell repertoires in COVID-19. The method was immunoSEQ multiplex PCR; TCRdb's version includes in-frame clones alone and lacks a portion of them. The profile shows 140,000 to 150,000 clones, about 87% of them singletons. This chain joins TRBV4-2 and TRBJ2-7, with D possibly TRBD1 on 7 matching bases. The source material was peripheral blood. The sequence was collected from a human donor with COVID-19, enrolled during active disease. The donor label of this sample is uncertain. The CDR3 bases are TGTGCCAGCCGGCAGGGGGGCGAGCAGTACTTC. It yields the protein CASRQGGEQYF.